The text below deals with one T cell receptor (beta chain). This sample was taken from a study of T cells expressing NK-cell markers. Each CDR3 protein gets one entry in TCRdb, which reprocessed the 5' RACE reads and gives no DNA. This specimen shows roughly 390,000 distinct CDR3 sequences; the ten leading clones hold around a tenth. Looked up from germline, CDR1 is MNHEY and CDR2 is SVGAGI. This CDR3 is built from 13 residues. The material sequenced was blood T cells: a sorted CD56 or NKG2C T cell subset, CD4+ or CD8+ T cells, or bulk PBMC T cells (not recorded which). This clonotype was obtained from a woman aged 50 to 65 in good health. The V and J genes are TRBV6-5 and TRBJ2-3; TCRdb proposes TRBD2, but this gene call is untestable without DNA. CDR3 amino acids: CASSSGLTDTQYF.